The T cell receptor (beta chain) described here comes from a study of T cell responses to AZD1222 COVID-19 vaccine. A word on this clone: Antigen: not known.

TCRdb's table, derived via immunoSEQ multiplex PCR, lists solely in-frame clones and lacks some. The table includes fewer than 200,000 clones, more than 80% detected once. Study outcomes and limitations: Just a handful of AZD1222 recipients tested seropositive at baseline. Across spike, vaccine-associated CD4 TCRs were found, dominant at 160-218 and 743-854.

The receptor was isolated from an adult in good health. The sequences come from peripheral blood, collected on day 0 of AZD1222 vaccination.

The CDR3, as DNA: TGTGCCAGCAGTTTTTCCTTAAGGGACTTTGACACAGATACGCAGTATTTT. It codes for CASSFSLRDFDTDTQYF. This sequence joins TRBV28 and TRBJ2-3; TRBD2 might be the D (6 bases). V lost 3 bases and J lost 2, with 18 bases in between. Germline V CDR1 and CDR2: MDHEN, SYDVKM. This CDR3 spans 17 amino acids.